This T cell receptor (beta chain) was recovered during a study of blood T cell repertoires in COVID-19 (dated by TCRdb to the early 2020s). General notes on the study: Samples covering the acute and convalescent phases of COVID-19 were provided by collaborators in the United States, Italy and Spain. Where available, HLA class I and class II types were obtained from metadata supplied by the sample provider rather than from assay-based typing. The prospective study material was composed of cDNA or gDNA derived from T cells, B-cell-depleted T cells, or PBMCs. Nearly every sample came with metadata listing a de-identified subject ID, COVID-19 status, age in years and sex. Samples came from the ongoing ImmuneRACE study (first 160 participants) plus 1,254 subjects from 6 global collaborators. A freely available public database, intended as a resource for researchers studying the immune response to SARS-CoV-2, is where the repertoires were released. Deeply sampled blood TCRbeta repertoires from subjects exposed to, actively infected with, or recovered from COVID-19 were included in the dataset.

In regard to this clone: It has no known antigen specificity. No base quality values were provided; no much bigger clone lies one nucleotide off.

Samples from volunteer blood donors who had recovered from COVID-19 were contributed by a second Seattle source. The collaborating institutions used their own protocols to collect whole blood in K2EDTA tubes. Collaborator samples were shipped for TCRbeta analysis as frozen whole blood, isolated PBMCs, or DNA extracted from either sample type. What the study reported, not specific to this receptor: The quantity of clinical and demographic metadata differed by source and by participant and was supplied without curation.

The immunoSEQ Assay, a bias-controlled multiplex PCR, was used to amplify TCRbeta CDR3 regions from genomic DNA. Concerning the study's data processing: Within the assay, amplification of reference gene primers was used to estimate how many nucleated cells each sample contained. To quantify the absolute abundance of each unique TCRbeta CDR3 rearrangement, sequence reads were collapsed and filtered. For each sample, productive Simpson clonality was calculated as the square root of Simpson's diversity index over productive rearrangements. TCRdb took this table from immuneACCESS and kept in-frame rearrangements with V and J called. Such tables lack part of the clones; where checked against another copy, unresolved V genes explain under half of the gap, and the rest is unexplained. V and J calls and clone size are those listed in that table; D and trimming were worked out from the DNA. For this sample the table gives around 370,000 clones, of which about 90% were detected only once. Around 3.5% of the sample is taken by the ten largest.

The specimen sequenced was peripheral blood. The clonotype was recovered from a woman aged 18-30 years who had recovered from COVID-19.

The CDR3 loop reads CASTNSGTGPSGELFF. The DNA sequence reads TGTGCCAGCACCAATTCCGGGACAGGTCCCAGCGGGGAGCTGTTTTTT. This chain joins TRBV7-9 to TRBJ2-2, with 8 junctional bases fitting TRBD1. V is cut back by 7 bases and J by 7 bases, with 14 bases in the junction unmatched. Sequences SEHNR (CDR1) and FQNEAQ (CDR2) are obtained from the germline V gene (reference sequence). CDR3 length: 16 amino acids, cysteine to phenylalanine. Kept here is only the CDR3 DNA, which spans 48 bases and is read in frame from base 1.